Listed below are T cell receptor beta chains from one sample, sequenced in a study of cytomegalovirus exposure and HLA in healthy donors. The method was immunoSEQ multiplex PCR; TCRdb's version includes in-frame clones alone and lacks a portion of them. The table has roughly 43,000 clones, over 55% seen once. What was sequenced was PBMCs. These receptors came from a human donor in good health. Both conserved end residues are part of each CDR3. Fields, in order: D gene, V gene, J gene, clone size, CDR3 DNA, CDR3 protein. A D gene is named only where the DNA matches it firmly. Only part of the rows carry a size: once, few, many, or a class if the clone is expanded.

D gene: .
V gene: TRBV10-3
J gene: TRBJ1-3
clone size: .
CDR3 DNA: TGTGCCATCAGGGCCGTTTTGAACTCTGGAAACACCATATATTTT
CDR3 protein: CAIRAVLNSGNTIYF

D gene: .
V gene: TRBV5-1
J gene: TRBJ2-3
clone size: .
CDR3 DNA: TGCGCCAGCAGCTTCTTAGCAGATACGCAGTATTTT
CDR3 protein: CASSFLADTQYF

D gene: .
V gene: TRBV28
J gene: TRBJ2-5
clone size: .
CDR3 DNA: TGTGCCAGCAGTTTCGGAGGGGAGACCCAGTACTTC
CDR3 protein: CASSFGGETQYF

D gene: .
V gene: TRBV11-1
J gene: TRBJ1-1
clone size: .
CDR3 DNA: TGTGCCAGCAGCCGGAACACTGAAGCTTTCTTT
CDR3 protein: CASSRNTEAFF

D gene: TRBD1
V gene: TRBV23-1
J gene: TRBJ2-6
clone size: once
CDR3 DNA: TGCGCCAGCAGTAAGACAGGGGCGGGGGCCAACGTCCTGACTTTC
CDR3 protein: CASSKTGAGANVLTF

D gene: TRBD2
V gene: TRBV18
J gene: TRBJ2-7
clone size: .
CDR3 DNA: TGTGCCAGCTCACCATCTCTTTCTAGCGGGGGCCAAGAGCAGTACTTC
CDR3 protein: CASSPSLSSGGQEQYF

D gene: TRBD1
V gene: TRBV18
J gene: TRBJ2-2
clone size: once
CDR3 DNA: TGTGCCAGCTCACCCTCCCGGACAGGGAGGGAGCTGTTTTTT
CDR3 protein: CASSPSRTGRELFF

D gene: TRBD1
V gene: TRBV18
J gene: TRBJ1-1
clone size: .
CDR3 DNA: TGTGCCAGCTCAGCCCCGGGGGACAGTGAAGCTTTCTTT
CDR3 protein: CASSAPGDSEAFF

D gene: .
V gene: TRBV30
J gene: TRBJ2-3
clone size: .
CDR3 DNA: TGTGCCTGGAGTGTCAGCGGGACAGATACGCAGTATTTT
CDR3 protein: CAWSVSGTDTQYF

D gene: TRBD1
V gene: TRBV30
J gene: TRBJ1-2
clone size: .
CDR3 DNA: TGTGCCTGGACTCCGGACAGGGGAGATGGCTACACCTTC
CDR3 protein: CAWTPDRGDGYTF

D gene: .
V gene: TRBV6-1
J gene: TRBJ1-1
clone size: .
CDR3 DNA: TGTGCCAGCAGGGAGGACGGGGTTAAAACTTTCTTT
CDR3 protein: CASREDGVKTFF

D gene: TRBD2
V gene: TRBV23-1
J gene: TRBJ2-2
clone size: few
CDR3 DNA: TGCGCCAGCAGGACGATTACTAGCGGGGGGGCCGGGGAGCTGTTTTTT
CDR3 protein: CASRTITSGGAGELFF

D gene: .
V gene: TRBV25-1
J gene: TRBJ2-2
clone size: once
CDR3 DNA: TGTGCCAGCAGTGAATTCGGGACCGGGGAGCTGTTTTTT
CDR3 protein: CASSEFGTGELFF

D gene: TRBD2
V gene: TRBV5-4
J gene: TRBJ2-7
clone size: few
CDR3 DNA: TGTGCCAGCAGCCGGACTAGCGGGCAAACCTACGAGCAGTACTTC
CDR3 protein: CASSRTSGQTYEQYF

D gene: TRBD1
V gene: TRBV4-3
J gene: TRBJ2-6
clone size: few
CDR3 DNA: TGCGCCAGCAGCCAAGTGGCTACAGGGGTTTTAGGGGCCAACGTCCTGACTTTC
CDR3 protein: CASSQVATGVLGANVLTF

D gene: TRBD2
V gene: TRBV29-1
J gene: TRBJ2-5
clone size: .
CDR3 DNA: TGCAGCGGTACCGGGACTAGCGGGCAAGAGACCCAGTACTTC
CDR3 protein: CSGTGTSGQETQYF

D gene: TRBD1
V gene: TRBV6-5
J gene: TRBJ2-7
clone size: .
CDR3 DNA: TGTGCCAGCAGTTCGATCGGGACAGGGGACTACGAGCAGTACTTC
CDR3 protein: CASSSIGTGDYEQYF

D gene: .
V gene: TRBV27
J gene: TRBJ1-1
clone size: once
CDR3 DNA: TGTGCCAGCAGGTCAGGGGTGAACACTGAAGCTTTCTTT
CDR3 protein: CASRSGVNTEAFF

D gene: TRBD1
V gene: TRBV6-5
J gene: TRBJ2-7
clone size: .
CDR3 DNA: TGTGCCAGCAGGCGGACAGGGGGTATCTACGAGCAGTACTTC
CDR3 protein: CASRRTGGIYEQYF

D gene: .
V gene: TRBV5-8
J gene: TRBJ2-1
clone size: .
CDR3 DNA: TGTGCCAGCAGCATTCGACAGATCTCCTACAATGAGCAGTTCTTC
CDR3 protein: CASSIRQISYNEQFF

D gene: .
V gene: TRBV10-1
J gene: TRBJ2-7
clone size: once
CDR3 DNA: TGCGCCAGCAGAACCATGAGCGTGAGATACTACGAGCAGTACTTC
CDR3 protein: CASRTMSVRYYEQYF

D gene: TRBD2
V gene: TRBV11-2
J gene: TRBJ2-5
clone size: few
CDR3 DNA: TGTGCCAGCAGCTCCAGGGCCAAGGCTAGCGGGGTCGAGACCCAGTACTTC
CDR3 protein: CASSSRAKASGVETQYF

D gene: TRBD2
V gene: TRBV7-3
J gene: TRBJ2-2
clone size: .
CDR3 DNA: TGTGCCAGCAGCTCCGTAGCGGGGGGGGGCACCGGGGAGCTGTTTTTT
CDR3 protein: CASSSVAGGGTGELFF

D gene: .
V gene: TRBV30
J gene: TRBJ1-2
clone size: few
CDR3 DNA: TGTGCCTGGAGCCCTGGACAGTATGGCTACACCTTC
CDR3 protein: CAWSPGQYGYTF

D gene: TRBD1
V gene: TRBV28
J gene: TRBJ2-7
clone size: .
CDR3 DNA: TGTGCCAGCAGTTTTCGACAGGGGCAGCGGCAGTACTTC
CDR3 protein: CASSFRQGQRQYF

D gene: .
V gene: TRBV5-1
J gene: TRBJ2-2
clone size: .
CDR3 DNA: TGCGCCAGCAGCCTAAAAGCAGAGGCCGGGGAGCTGTTTTTT
CDR3 protein: CASSLKAEAGELFF

D gene: .
V gene: TRBV29-1
J gene: TRBJ1-3
clone size: .
CDR3 DNA: TGCAGCGTCCACGCGGGCCACACCATATATTTT
CDR3 protein: CSVHAGHTIYF

D gene: .
V gene: TRBV6-1
J gene: TRBJ2-3
clone size: .
CDR3 DNA: TGTGCCAGCAGTGAACGGATAGCGGTATTCACAGATACGCAGTATTTT
CDR3 protein: CASSERIAVFTDTQYF

D gene: TRBD2
V gene: TRBV6-1
J gene: TRBJ2-7
clone size: .
CDR3 DNA: TGTGCCGGAACCTGGGGGGGGTCTTACGAGCAGTACTTC
CDR3 protein: CAGTWGGSYEQYF

D gene: TRBD1
V gene: TRBV28
J gene: TRBJ1-3
clone size: .
CDR3 DNA: TGTGCCACTAGGGACAGAAGCTCTGGAAACACCATATATTTT
CDR3 protein: CATRDRSSGNTIYF

D gene: .
V gene: TRBV6-4
J gene: TRBJ2-3
clone size: .
CDR3 DNA: TGTGCCAGCAGTGCCACACTAGGGGGAGATACGCAGTATTTT
CDR3 protein: CASSATLGGDTQYF

D gene: .
V gene: TRBV7-6
J gene: TRBJ2-1
clone size: .
CDR3 DNA: TGTGCCAGCAGATCACGGGGCAGGGGAAGTAGCTACAATGAGCAGTTCTTC
CDR3 protein: CASRSRGRGSSYNEQFF

D gene: .
V gene: TRBV30
J gene: TRBJ2-5
clone size: .
CDR3 DNA: TGTGCCTGGGAGACTGAGGAAGAGACCCAGTACTTC
CDR3 protein: CAWETEEETQYF

D gene: .
V gene: TRBV27
J gene: TRBJ1-5
clone size: .
CDR3 DNA: TGTGCCAGCAGCCTAGATCTTTGGCAGCCCCAGCATTTT
CDR3 protein: CASSLDLWQPQHF

D gene: TRBD1
V gene: TRBV5-1
J gene: TRBJ1-2
clone size: .
CDR3 DNA: TGCGCCAGCAGCTTTAGGGGACAGGGTGTTGGCTACACCTTC
CDR3 protein: CASSFRGQGVGYTF

D gene: .
V gene: TRBV18
J gene: TRBJ1-1
clone size: .
CDR3 DNA: TGTGCCAGCTCACTACAGAGGAACACTGAAGCTTTCTTT
CDR3 protein: CASSLQRNTEAFF

D gene: .
V gene: TRBV10-3
J gene: TRBJ1-6
clone size: .
CDR3 DNA: TGTGCCATCAGTGAGTCGAGGGGACAAGGCAATTCACCCCTCCACTTT
CDR3 protein: CAISESRGQGNSPLHF

D gene: TRBD2
V gene: TRBV7-9
J gene: TRBJ2-3
clone size: .
CDR3 DNA: TGTGCCAGCAGCTATCCTCGGGGGGGCCACACAGATACGCAGTATTTT
CDR3 protein: CASSYPRGGHTDTQYF

D gene: TRBD1
V gene: TRBV14
J gene: TRBJ1-5
clone size: .
CDR3 DNA: TGTGCCAGCAGCCTACACAGAGACTGGACAGGTTCAAATCAGCCCCAGCATTTT
CDR3 protein: CASSLHRDWTGSNQPQHF

D gene: .
V gene: TRBV6-1
J gene: TRBJ2-3
clone size: few
CDR3 DNA: TGTGCCAGCAGTGAAGCGGGGGGTTCGACTAGAAGCACAGATACGCAGTATTTT
CDR3 protein: CASSEAGGSTRSTDTQYF

D gene: TRBD2
V gene: TRBV7-8
J gene: TRBJ2-1
clone size: .
CDR3 DNA: TGTGCCAGCAGACCTTGGCCGGCTAGCGGGGGGGCAAGTGAGCAGTTCTTC
CDR3 protein: CASRPWPASGGASEQFF

D gene: TRBD2
V gene: TRBV30
J gene: TRBJ2-5
clone size: .
CDR3 DNA: TGTGCCTGGAGTGTCGGGGGGCAAGAGACCCAGTACTTC
CDR3 protein: CAWSVGGQETQYF

D gene: .
V gene: TRBV4-3
J gene: TRBJ2-5
clone size: .
CDR3 DNA: TGCGCCAGCAGCCAGGAAAGAGGGGGTTTTTACGGAGAGACCCAGTACTTC
CDR3 protein: CASSQERGGFYGETQYF

D gene: .
V gene: TRBV5-1
J gene: TRBJ1-5
clone size: .
CDR3 DNA: TGCGCCAGCAGCCAGGAACCAGGGAGCAATCAGCCCCAGCATTTT
CDR3 protein: CASSQEPGSNQPQHF

D gene: .
V gene: TRBV5-4
J gene: TRBJ1-2
clone size: few
CDR3 DNA: TGTGCCAGCAGTCGCGGATTCCAGGGATTGGGTGATGGCTACACCTTC
CDR3 protein: CASSRGFQGLGDGYTF

D gene: TRBD1
V gene: TRBV19
J gene: TRBJ2-1
clone size: once
CDR3 DNA: TGTGCCAGTAGTATGACAGGGAGCTACAATGAGCAGTTCTTC
CDR3 protein: CASSMTGSYNEQFF